A selection of T cell receptor beta chains follows, all from one sample in a study of CD8+CD57+ T cells in acquired aplastic anemia. TCRdb re-called the reads with MiXCR, one entry per CDR3 protein. This sample yields hundreds of thousands of distinct CDR3 sequences, of which more than 25% are seen a single time; roughly 0.89% belongs to the top ten. Sequenced input: sorted CD4+, CD8+, or CD8+CD57+ T cells (not recorded which) from PBMCs. These receptors all stem from a human donor with aplastic anemia. CDR3s include the opening cysteine and the closing phenylalanine or tryptophan. A D gene is named only where the DNA matches it firmly. Part of the rows lack a size; the others show once, few, many or a class for expanded clones.

>many|TRBD2|TRBV7-6|TRBJ2-2
CASSGGTNGSGELFF
TGTGCCAGCAGCGGTGGGACTAACGGGAGCGGGGAGCTGTTTTTT
>-|TRBD1|TRBV24-1|TRBJ2-2
CATSDLRGRGLVGELFF
TGTGCCACCAGTGATTTGCGTGGCAGGGGGCTAGTCGGGGAGCTGTTTTTT
>many|TRBD2|TRBV24-1|TRBJ2-7
CATSDVSGSIHEQYF
TGTGCCACCAGTGATGTTAGCGGGAGTATCCACGAGCAGTACTTC
>many|-|TRBV4-2|TRBJ1-2
CASSQDPAGGGYTF
TGTGCCAGCAGCCAAGATCCGGCAGGTGGGGGCTACACCTTC
>many|-|TRBV9|TRBJ2-1
CASSVTQFDEQFF
TGTGCCAGCAGTGTTACGCAATTCGATGAGCAGTTCTTC
>many|TRBD2|TRBV19|TRBJ2-5
CASSMPSGSFGETQYF
TGTGCCAGTAGTATGCCTAGCGGGAGCTTCGGCGAGACCCAGTACTTC
>-|-|TRBV15|TRBJ1-2
CATSRDDGRRDGYTF
TGTGCCACCAGCAGAGATGACGGGAGGAGGGATGGCTACACCTTC
>-|TRBD1|TRBV4-2|TRBJ1-5
CASRANLVGQGLNQPQHF
TGTGCCAGCAGGGCGAACTTGGTGGGACAGGGACTCAATCAGCCCCAGCATTTT
>-|-|TRBV7-2|TRBJ2-7
CASSLKRAHEQYF
TGTGCCAGCAGCTTGAAAAGGGCCCACGAGCAGTACTTC
>few|-|TRBV12-3/TRBV12-4|TRBJ1-5
CASTAGGPSQPQHF
TGTGCCAGCACGGCGGGAGGCCCCAGCCAGCCCCAGCATTTT
>-|-|TRBV10-3|TRBJ1-2
CAISGTGTNGYTF
TGTGCCATCAGTGGGACCGGGACAAATGGCTACACCTTC
>many|-|TRBV15|TRBJ2-5
CATSRGGTEGLETQYF
TGTGCCACCAGCCGGGGGGGGACAGAGGGTTTGGAGACCCAGTACTTC
>many|-|TRBV7-9|TRBJ2-2
CASSLLGNTGELFF
TGTGCCAGCAGCTTATTAGGAAACACCGGGGAGCTGTTTTTT